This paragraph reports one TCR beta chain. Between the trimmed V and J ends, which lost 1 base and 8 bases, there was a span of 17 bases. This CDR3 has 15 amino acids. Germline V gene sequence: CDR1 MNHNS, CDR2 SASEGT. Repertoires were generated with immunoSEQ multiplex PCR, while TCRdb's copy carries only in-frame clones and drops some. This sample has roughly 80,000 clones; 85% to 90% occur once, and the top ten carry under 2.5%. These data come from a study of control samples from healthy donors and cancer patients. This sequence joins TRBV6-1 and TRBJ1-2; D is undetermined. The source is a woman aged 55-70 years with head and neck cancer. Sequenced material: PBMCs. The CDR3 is CASSEESQASGGYTF. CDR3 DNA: TGTGCCAGCAGTGAAGAAAGTCAGGCGTCTGGGGGCTACACCTTC.